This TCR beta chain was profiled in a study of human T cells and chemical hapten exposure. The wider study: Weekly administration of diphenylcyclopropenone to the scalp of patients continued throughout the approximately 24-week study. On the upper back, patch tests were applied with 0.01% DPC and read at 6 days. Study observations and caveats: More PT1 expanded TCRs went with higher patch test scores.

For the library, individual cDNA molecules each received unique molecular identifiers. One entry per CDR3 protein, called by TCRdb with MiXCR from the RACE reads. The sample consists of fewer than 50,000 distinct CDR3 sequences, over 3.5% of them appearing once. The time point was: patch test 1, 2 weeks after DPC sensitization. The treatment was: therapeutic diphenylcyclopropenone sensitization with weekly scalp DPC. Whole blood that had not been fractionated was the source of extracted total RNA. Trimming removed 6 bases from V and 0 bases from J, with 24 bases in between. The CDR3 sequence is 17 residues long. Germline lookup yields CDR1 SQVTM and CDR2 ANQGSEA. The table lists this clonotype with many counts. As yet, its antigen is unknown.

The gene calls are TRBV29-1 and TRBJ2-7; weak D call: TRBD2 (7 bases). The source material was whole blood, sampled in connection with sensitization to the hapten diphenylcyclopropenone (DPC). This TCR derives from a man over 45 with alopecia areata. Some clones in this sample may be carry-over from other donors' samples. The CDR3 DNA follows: TGCAGCGTCAAAGGGCGGGGGCGAACCTCCAGCTCCTACGAGCAGTACTTC. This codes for CSVKGRGRTSSSYEQYF.